The clone carrying this T cell receptor beta chain was recorded many times. Germline CDR1 LGHNT, CDR2 FRNRAP. The V end was cut by 4 bases, the J end by 4 bases, with 8 bases between. The CDR3 is made up of 13 amino acids. Unique molecular identifiers were incorporated during preparation of the TCRbeta library. TCRdb passed the PCR reads through MiXCR, listing each CDR3 protein once. Found here are more than 550,000 distinct CDR3 sequences, 8% to 11% of them singletons; the top ten hold approximately 4.1%. The data derive from a study of T-cell reconstitution after alpha-beta-depleted transplantation in children.

The receptor was isolated from a human donor who donated a stem cell graft to a child with acute myeloid leukemia. The sequencing used PBMCs from the stem cell graft donor, collected from the stem cell graft. V gene TRBV12-5 combines with J gene TRBJ2-1; D is undetermined. CDR3 sequence (DNA): TGTGCTAGTGGTTCCAGCCCTTACAATGAGCAGTTCTTC. Translating it yields CASGSSPYNEQFF.